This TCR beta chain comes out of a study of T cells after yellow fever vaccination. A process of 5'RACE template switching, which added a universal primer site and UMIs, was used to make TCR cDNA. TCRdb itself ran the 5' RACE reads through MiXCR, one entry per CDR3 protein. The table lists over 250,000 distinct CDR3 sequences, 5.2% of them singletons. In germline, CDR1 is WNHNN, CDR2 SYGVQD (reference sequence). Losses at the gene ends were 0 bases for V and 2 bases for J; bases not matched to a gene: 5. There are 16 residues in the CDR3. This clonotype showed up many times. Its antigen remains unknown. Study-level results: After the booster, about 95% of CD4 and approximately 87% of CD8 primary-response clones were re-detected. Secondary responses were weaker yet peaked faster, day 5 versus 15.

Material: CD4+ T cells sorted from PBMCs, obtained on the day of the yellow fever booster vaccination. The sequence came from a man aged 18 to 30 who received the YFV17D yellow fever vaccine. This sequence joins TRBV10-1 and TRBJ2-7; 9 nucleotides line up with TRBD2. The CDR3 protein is CASSESRASGAYEQYF. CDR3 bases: TGCGCCAGCAGTGAGTCCAGGGCTAGCGGGGCCTACGAGCAGTACTTC.